This T cell receptor (beta chain) was observed in a study of T cells in Graves' hyperthyroidism and ophthalmopathy. General study points: Ophthalmopathy cases were set apart from stable hyperthyroidism by a 13 V-J model. Blood also held most thyroid clonotypes expanded beyond 0.001.

Of note for this clonotype: Its antigen is as yet unknown.

From RNA transcripts, TCR beta CDR3 regions were amplified. First-round RT-PCR of the TCR CDR3 relied on the HTBI primer set. Each CDR3 protein gets one entry after TCRdb re-called the multiplex PCR reads with MiXCR. This repertoire shows 340,000 or so distinct CDR3 sequences, 15% to 20% found once; its top ten account for approximately 49%. The study defined stable Graves' hyperthyroidism as no ophthalmopathy progression within 18 months. The hyperthyroidism was newly diagnosed and had lasted under 2 months; the patients were aged 18 to 65. J was trimmed by 4 bases and V by 0 bases; bases with no gene match: 4. The germline gives CDR1 DFQATT, CDR2 SNEGSKA (reference sequence). The CDR3 spans 15 residues.

The V and J genes are TRBV20-1 and TRBJ2-2; TRBD2 agrees at 8 bases. Sequencing used blood. The receptor's source is a woman aged 45 to 65 with Graves' hyperthyroidism. The CDR3 bases are TGCAGTGCTAGAGATGACGGGAGGGCCACCGGGGAGCTGTTTTTT. Its protein product is CSARDDGRATGELFF.